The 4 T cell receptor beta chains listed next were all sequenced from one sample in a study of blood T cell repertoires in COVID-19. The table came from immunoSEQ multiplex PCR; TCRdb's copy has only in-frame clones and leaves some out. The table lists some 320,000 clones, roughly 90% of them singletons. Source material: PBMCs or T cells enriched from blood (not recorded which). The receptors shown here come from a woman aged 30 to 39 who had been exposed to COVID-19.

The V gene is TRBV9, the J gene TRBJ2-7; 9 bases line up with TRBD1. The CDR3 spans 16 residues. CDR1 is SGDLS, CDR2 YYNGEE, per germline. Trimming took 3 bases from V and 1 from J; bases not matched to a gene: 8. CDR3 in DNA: TGTGCCAGCAGCGCCGAGGGGGGGACAGGGTCCTACGAGCAGTACTTC. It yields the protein CASSAEGGTGSYEQYF. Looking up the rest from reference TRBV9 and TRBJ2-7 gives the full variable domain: DSGVTQTPKHLITATGQRVTLRCSPRSGDLSVYWYQQSLDQGLQFLIQYYNGEERAKGNILERFSAQQFPDLHSELNLSSLELGDSALYFCASSAEGGTGSYEQYFGPGTRLTVT.

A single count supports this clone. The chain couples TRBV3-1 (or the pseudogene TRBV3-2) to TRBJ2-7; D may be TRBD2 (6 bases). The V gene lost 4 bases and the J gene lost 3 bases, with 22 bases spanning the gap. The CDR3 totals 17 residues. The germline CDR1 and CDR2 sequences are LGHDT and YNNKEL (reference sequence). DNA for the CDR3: TGTGCCAGCAGCCCGATCGGCCTGGGGGGAGAGATCTACGAGCAGTACTTC. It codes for CASSPIGLGGEIYEQYF.

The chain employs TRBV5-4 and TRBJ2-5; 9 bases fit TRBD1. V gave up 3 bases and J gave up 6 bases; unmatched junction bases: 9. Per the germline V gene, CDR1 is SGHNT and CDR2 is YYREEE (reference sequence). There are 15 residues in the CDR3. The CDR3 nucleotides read TGTGCCAGCAGCTCCATGGGACAGGGAGTAAAGACCCAGTACTTC. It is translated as CASSSMGQGVKTQYF.

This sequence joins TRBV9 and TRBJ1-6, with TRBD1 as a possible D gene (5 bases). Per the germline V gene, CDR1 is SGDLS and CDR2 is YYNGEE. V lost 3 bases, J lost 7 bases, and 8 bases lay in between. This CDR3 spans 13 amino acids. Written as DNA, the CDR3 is TGTGCCAGCAGCGCCCGGGGGAATTCACCCCTCCACTTT. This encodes CASSARGNSPLHF.